The clone carrying this T cell receptor (beta chain) was observed a handful of times. The length of the CDR3 is 13 residues. Per the germline V gene, CDR1 is SNHLY and CDR2 is FYNNEI. V lost 6 bases and J 0 bases, leaving 8 bases between the germline ends. Original methodology: Amplification of reference gene primers provided the estimated nucleated cell counts. Sequencing was performed with immunoSEQ multiplex PCR; in TCRdb, only in-frame clones are kept and a portion is missing. V, J and clone size were drawn from that table, and D and trimming were deduced from the DNA. The data contain about 300,000 clones, about 87% of them singletons. This record belongs to a study of blood T cell repertoires in COVID-19. Study details: Sites in the United States, Italy and Spain provided acute and convalescent COVID-19 samples. Nucleic acid was either cDNA or gDNA, and it came from T cells, B-cell-depleted T cells, or PBMCs.

Patients at the Seattle site were enrolled during active infection and followed longitudinally. The sequence was obtained from a woman aged 45 to 65 with COVID-19, enrolled during active disease. Material: peripheral blood. The V and J genes are TRBV2 and TRBJ1-1; D is unclear. CDR3 DNA sequence: TGTGCCAGCAGCCTGCAGATGAACACTGAAGCTTTCTTT. Its translation: CASSLQMNTEAFF.